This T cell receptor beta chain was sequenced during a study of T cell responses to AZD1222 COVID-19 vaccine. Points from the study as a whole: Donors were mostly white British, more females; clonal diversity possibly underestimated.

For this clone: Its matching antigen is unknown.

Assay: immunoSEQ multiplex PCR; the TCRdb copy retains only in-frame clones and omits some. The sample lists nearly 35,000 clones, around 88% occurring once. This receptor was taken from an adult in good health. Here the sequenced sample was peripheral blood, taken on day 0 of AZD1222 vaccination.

CDR3 DNA sequence: TGTGCCAGTAGTATAGCTGACAGGGAGGGCAATCAGCCCCAGCATTTT. The encoded protein is CASSIADREGNQPQHF. The chain carries TRBV19 and TRBJ1-5, with 7 bases aligning to TRBD1. CDR1 is LNHDA, CDR2 SQIVND, per germline (reference sequence). CDR3 length: 16 residues. The V gene end was trimmed by 1 base and the J gene end by 2 bases; junction bases not matched to a gene: 5.